These T cell receptor beta chains were read from a single sample in a study of blood T cells in healthy people across ages. One entry per CDR3 protein results from TCRdb running MiXCR on the 5' RACE reads. The sample holds about 640,000 distinct CDR3 sequences, about 30% seen once. Source material: blood. These receptors were taken from a woman older than 75 in good health. Both conserved end residues are part of each CDR3. Each record gives: D gene, V gene, clone size, J gene, CDR3 protein, CDR3 DNA. D genes are given only for firm matches. Expanded clones are given a class, and other clones once, few, many or no size at all.

TRBD1	TRBV29-1	many	TRBJ2-2	CSVVGTGGTGELFF	TGCAGCGTTGTCGGGACAGGGGGCACCGGGGAGCTGTTTTTT
.	TRBV20-1	.	TRBJ1-3	CSGAEGRRNTTYF	TGCAGTGGAGCGGAGGGGAGGCGTAACACCACATATTTT
TRBD1	TRBV4-3	many	TRBJ1-2	CASSQEWGRGGYTF	TGCGCCAGCAGCCAAGAATGGGGCAGGGGGGGCTACACCTTC
.	TRBV12-3/TRBV12-4	many	TRBJ2-1	CASSFRDEQFF	TGTGCCAGCAGTTTCAGGGATGAGCAGTTCTTC
.	TRBV20-1	few	TRBJ1-2	CSAPARGDGYTF	TGCAGTGCCCCGGCCCGGGGGGATGGCTACACCTTC
.	TRBV2	many	TRBJ2-7	CASREAPSSYEQYF	TGTGCCAGCAGAGAGGCACCGAGCTCCTACGAGCAGTACTTC
.	TRBV9	once	TRBJ1-3	CASSADSRNTIYF	TGTGCCAGCAGCGCCGACAGTAGAAACACCATATATTTT
.	TRBV20-1	many	TRBJ2-7	CSAPSQTDYEQYF	TGCAGTGCCCCCTCCCAGACAGACTACGAGCAGTACTTC
.	TRBV20-1	few	TRBJ1-2	CSALPGPTTDGYTF	TGCAGTGCTTTACCGGGACCTACGACTGATGGCTACACCTTC
.	TRBV9	many	TRBJ2-1	CASRGGNEQFF	TGTGCCAGCAGGGGGGGCAATGAGCAGTTCTTC
.	TRBV7-2	.	TRBJ2-7	CASSLVAGAPYF	TGTGCCAGCAGCTTGGTTGCGGGGGCTCCGTACTTC
TRBD1	TRBV5-4	few	TRBJ2-4	CASSSRDREDIQYF	TGTGCCAGCAGCTCCCGGGACAGGGAGGACATTCAGTACTTC
.	TRBV6-2/TRBV6-3	.	TRBJ1-2	CASRDTGYTF	TGTGCCAGCCGGGACACCGGCTACACCTTC
.	TRBV5-1	many	TRBJ2-5	CASNRESGETQYF	TGCGCCAGCAACAGGGAGTCAGGAGAGACCCAGTACTTC
.	TRBV11-2	many	TRBJ2-3	CASSYNTDTQYF	TGTGCCAGCAGCTACAACACAGATACGCAGTATTTT
.	TRBV6-6	many	TRBJ2-1	CASSLSRNEQFF	TGTGCCAGCAGTTTAAGTAGGAATGAGCAGTTCTTC
.	TRBV5-5	many	TRBJ2-7	CASSLGGRSSYEQYF	TGTGCCAGCAGCTTGGGAGGCAGGAGCTCCTACGAGCAGTACTTC
.	TRBV20-1	.	TRBJ2-4	CSARRTDSGEGIQYF	TGCAGTGCTAGACGGACCGATTCGGGTGAAGGCATTCAGTACTTC
.	TRBV20-1	many	TRBJ1-6	CSSKGASSYNSPLHF	TGCAGTTCCAAAGGGGCAAGCTCCTATAATTCACCCCTCCACTTT
.	TRBV5-6	few	TRBJ1-1	CASITQGYKGTEAFF	TGTGCCAGCATCACCCAGGGTTACAAGGGCACTGAAGCTTTCTTT
TRBD2	TRBV5-1	.	TRBJ2-7	CASSRTLGRDEQYF	TGCGCCAGCAGCAGGACACTAGGGAGGGACGAGCAGTACTTC
.	TRBV7-2	many	TRBJ1-2	CASSGGPGSNYGYTF	TGTGCCAGCAGCGGGGGGCCCGGGTCTAACTATGGCTACACCTTC
.	TRBV7-9	.	TRBJ1-5	CASCLDDQPQHF	TGTGCCAGCTGCTTAGATGACCAGCCCCAGCATTTT
.	TRBV7-8	.	TRBJ2-7	CASSYLGAYEQYF	TGTGCCAGCAGCTACCTGGGGGCGTACGAGCAGTACTTC
.	TRBV18	.	TRBJ2-7	CACSPTANPGRAEQYF	TGTGCCTGCTCACCAACGGCGAACCCGGGACGCGCCGAGCAGTACTTC
.	TRBV20-1	many	TRBJ2-5	CSARKTGTETQYF	TGCAGTGCTAGAAAGACTGGCACAGAGACCCAGTACTTC
.	TRBV5-1	many	TRBJ2-7	CASRGLGVSYEQYF	TGCGCCAGCAGAGGGCTTGGGGTCTCCTACGAGCAGTACTTC
TRBD2	TRBV12-3/TRBV12-4	.	TRBJ2-5	CVSSLGTAMGLAGALKKTQYF	TGTGTCAGCAGCCTCGGGACGGCGATGGGACTAGCGGGGGCCTTGAAAAAGACCCAGTACTTC
TRBD1	TRBV7-2	few	TRBJ1-1	CASRRTGTEAFF	TGTGCCAGCAGGAGGACAGGGACTGAAGCTTTCTTT
TRBD1	TRBV20-1	many	TRBJ1-2	CSAVGQGVSHGYTF	TGCAGTGCTGTAGGACAGGGAGTATCTCATGGCTACACCTTC
.	TRBV20-1	.	TRBJ2-5	CSAGGPADWETQYF	TGCAGTGCCGGAGGGCCTGCCGATTGGGAGACCCAGTACTTC
TRBD2	TRBV6-6	many	TRBJ2-3	CASSWGGSSTDTQYF	TGTGCCAGCAGTTGGGGAGGGTCTAGCACAGATACGCAGTATTTT
.	TRBV6-5	.	TRBJ1-1	CASSSTAGRDLYNTEAFF	TGTGCCAGCAGTTCCACGGCGGGCAGGGATCTCTATAACACTGAAGCTTTCTTT
TRBD1	TRBV19	.	TRBJ2-1	CASILGQGTHNEQFF	TGTGCCAGTATTCTCGGACAGGGAACCCACAATGAGCAGTTCTTC
.	TRBV20-1	.	TRBJ2-5	CRASQIQETQYF	TGCAGGGCTAGTCAGATTCAAGAGACCCAGTACTTC
.	TRBV20-1	.	TRBJ2-2	CSARNGLELFF	TGCAGTGCTAGAAATGGTCTTGAGCTGTTTTTT
.	TRBV6-4	.	TRBJ2-1	CASSPGEWNGQFF	TGTGCCAGCAGTCCCGGGGAATGGAATGGGCAGTTCTTC
.	TRBV20-1	.	TRBJ2-3	CSARDARRDTQYF	TGCAGTGCTAGAGATGCGAGGCGAGATACGCAGTATTTT
.	TRBV2	.	TRBJ1-1	CASSVGLSAFF	TGTGCCAGCAGTGTTGGTTTATCCGCTTTCTTT
.	TRBV5-6	many	TRBJ2-3	CASSSRGFTDTQYF	TGTGCCAGCAGCTCTAGGGGTTTCACAGATACGCAGTATTTT
.	TRBV6-1	many	TRBJ1-5	CASKEGNTAYSNQPQHF	TGTGCCAGCAAAGAAGGAAATACAGCTTATAGCAATCAGCCCCAGCATTTT
TRBD2	TRBV20-1	many	TRBJ2-1	CSATRTSGGRNNEQFF	TGCAGTGCTACCCGGACTAGCGGGGGCCGTAACAATGAGCAGTTCTTC
.	TRBV5-1	many	TRBJ2-3	CASSLEGGRTDTQYF	TGCGCCAGCAGCCTGGAAGGGGGGCGCACAGATACGCAGTATTTT
TRBD1	TRBV25-1	.	TRBJ2-7	CASSRAGTGAYEQYF	TGTGCCAGCAGCCGTGCCGGGACAGGGGCCTACGAGCAGTACTTC
.	TRBV2	few	TRBJ2-3	CASSVAQGADTQYF	TGTGCCAGCAGTGTAGCGCAAGGAGCAGATACGCAGTATTTT
.	TRBV3-1	.	TRBJ1-2	CASSTPGGNYGYTF	TGTGCCAGCTCAACACCGGGGGGAAACTATGGCTACACCTTC
.	TRBV7-2	many	TRBJ2-5	CASSVATGAQETQYF	TGTGCCAGCAGCGTTGCCACCGGGGCTCAAGAGACCCAGTACTTC
TRBD1	TRBV7-8	.	TRBJ2-5	CASSPGQTQQETQYF	TGTGCCAGCAGCCCGGGACAGACCCAACAAGAGACCCAGTACTTC